This TCR beta chain was retrieved from a study of T cell responses to AZD1222 COVID-19 vaccine. Findings of the study overall: Researchers report vaccine-associated CD4 TCRs spanning spike, with dominance at 160-218 and 743-854. Only five or six individuals given AZD1222 were seropositive at baseline. The donor group comprised mostly white British people and more females; the analysis possibly underestimated clonal diversity.

With respect to this clone: Antigen specificity is unknown.

Sequenced by immunoSEQ multiplex PCR; TCRdb stores in-frame clones only, minus some. The sample carries approximately 73,000 clones, roughly 85% recorded once. The V end lost 1 base, the J end lost 3 bases, and 7 bases lay between the germline ends. Germline V gene data show CDR1 as GTSNPN and CDR2 as SVGIG (reference sequence). The CDR3 is made up of 13 amino acids. The sample consisted of peripheral blood, taken on day 0 of AZD1222 vaccination. The chain uses TRBV30 and TRBJ1-5; D unclear. The sequence was obtained from an adult in good health. The CDR3 spells CAWSDMINQPQHF. The DNA for the CDR3 is TGTGCCTGGAGTGACATGATCAATCAGCCCCAGCATTTT.